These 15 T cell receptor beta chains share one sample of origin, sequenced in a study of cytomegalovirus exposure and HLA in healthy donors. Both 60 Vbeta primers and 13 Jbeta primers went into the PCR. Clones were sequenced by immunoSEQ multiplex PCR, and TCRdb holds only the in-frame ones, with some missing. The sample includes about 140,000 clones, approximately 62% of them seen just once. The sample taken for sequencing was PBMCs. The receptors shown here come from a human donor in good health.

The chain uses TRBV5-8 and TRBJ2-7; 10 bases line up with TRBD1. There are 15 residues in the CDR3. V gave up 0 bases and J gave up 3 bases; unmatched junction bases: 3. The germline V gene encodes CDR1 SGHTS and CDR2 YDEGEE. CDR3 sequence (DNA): TGTGCCAGCAGCTTGGGACAGGGGGCGGTCTACGAGCAGTACTTC. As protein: CASSLGQGAVYEQYF.

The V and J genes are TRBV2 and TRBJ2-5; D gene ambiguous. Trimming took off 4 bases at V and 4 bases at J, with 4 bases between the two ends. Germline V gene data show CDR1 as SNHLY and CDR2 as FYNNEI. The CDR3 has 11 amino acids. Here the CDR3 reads CASSARETQYF. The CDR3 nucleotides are TGTGCCAGCAGTGCCCGAGAGACCCAGTACTTC.

The CDR3 sequence: CASSPDRSYGYTF. The CDR3 nucleotides are TGTGCCAGCAGCCCGGACAGGAGCTATGGCTACACCTTC. This chain connects TRBV5-4 to TRBJ1-2; TRBD1 aligns across 7 bases. V was pared by 4 bases and J by 4 bases, with 4 bases of the junction left unmatched. Germline CDR1 SGHNT, CDR2 YYREEE (reference sequence). The CDR3 consists of 13 residues. The entire variable domain, with the rest obtained from reference TRBV5-4 and TRBJ1-2, is as follows: ETGVTQSPTHLIKTRGQQVTLRCSSQSGHNTVSWYQQALGQGPQFIFQYYREEENGRGNFPPRFSGLQFPNYSSELNVNALELDDSALYLCASSPDRSYGYTFGSGTRLTVV.

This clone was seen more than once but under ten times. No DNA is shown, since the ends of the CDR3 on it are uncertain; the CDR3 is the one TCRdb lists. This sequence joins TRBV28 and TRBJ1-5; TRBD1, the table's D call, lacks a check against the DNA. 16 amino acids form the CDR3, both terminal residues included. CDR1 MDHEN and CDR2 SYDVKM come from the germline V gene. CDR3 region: CASSSSSTGSNQPQHF.

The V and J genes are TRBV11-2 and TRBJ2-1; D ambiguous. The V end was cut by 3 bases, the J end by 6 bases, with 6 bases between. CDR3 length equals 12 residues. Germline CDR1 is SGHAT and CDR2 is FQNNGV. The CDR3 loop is CASSLGSNEQFF. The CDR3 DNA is TGTGCCAGCAGCTTGGGCAGCAATGAGCAGTTCTTC. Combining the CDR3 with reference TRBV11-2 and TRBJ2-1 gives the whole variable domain EAGVAQSPRYKIIEKRQSVAFWCNPISGHATLYWYQQILGQGPKLLIQFQNNGVVDDSQLPKDRFSAERLKGVDSTLKIQPAKLEDSAVYLCASSLGSNEQFFGPGTRLTVL.

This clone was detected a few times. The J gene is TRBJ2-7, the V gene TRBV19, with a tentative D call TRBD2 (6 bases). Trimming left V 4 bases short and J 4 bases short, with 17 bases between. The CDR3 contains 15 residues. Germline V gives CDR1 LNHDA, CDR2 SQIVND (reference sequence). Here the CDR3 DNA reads TGTGCCAGTAGTACTCGACGGAGGGTTGGGTACGAGCAGTACTTC. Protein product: CASSTRRRVGYEQYF.

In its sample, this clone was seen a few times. The DNA for the CDR3 is TGTGCCAGCAGTCGGACTTCACGATCACCCCTCCACTTT. Translation gives CASSRTSRSPLHF. This chain connects TRBV27 to TRBJ1-6; D unclear. Deletions cut 5 bases from V and 10 bases from J, with 12 bases between. The germline CDR1 and CDR2 sequences are MNHEY and SMNVEV (reference sequence). The CDR3 length is 13 residues.

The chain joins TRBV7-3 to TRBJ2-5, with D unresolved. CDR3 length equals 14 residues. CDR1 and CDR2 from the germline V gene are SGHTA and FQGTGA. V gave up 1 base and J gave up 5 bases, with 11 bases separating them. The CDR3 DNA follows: TGTGCCAGCAGCTTAAATGGCCATACGGAGACCCAGTACTTC. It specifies CASSLNGHTETQYF.

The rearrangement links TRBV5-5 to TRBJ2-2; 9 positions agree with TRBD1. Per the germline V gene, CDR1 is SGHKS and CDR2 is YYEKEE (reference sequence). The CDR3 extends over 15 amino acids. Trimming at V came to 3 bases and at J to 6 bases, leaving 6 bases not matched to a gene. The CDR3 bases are TGTGCCAGCAGCTCTGACACAGGGGGCCCCGGGGAGCTGTTTTTT. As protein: CASSSDTGGPGELFF. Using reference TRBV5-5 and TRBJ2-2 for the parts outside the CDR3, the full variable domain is DAGVTQSPTHLIKTRGQQVTLRCSPISGHKSVSWYQQVLGQGPQFIFQYYEKEERGRGNFPDRFSARQFPNYSSELNVNALLLGDSALYLCASSSDTGGPGELFFGEGSRLTVL.

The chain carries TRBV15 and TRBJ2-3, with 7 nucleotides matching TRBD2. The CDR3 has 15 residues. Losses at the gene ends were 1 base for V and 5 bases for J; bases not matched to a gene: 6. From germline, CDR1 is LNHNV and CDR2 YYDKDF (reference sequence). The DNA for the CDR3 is TGTGCCACCAGCAGAGCGCGGGAGTTGATAGATACGCAGTATTTT. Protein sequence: CATSRARELIDTQYF.

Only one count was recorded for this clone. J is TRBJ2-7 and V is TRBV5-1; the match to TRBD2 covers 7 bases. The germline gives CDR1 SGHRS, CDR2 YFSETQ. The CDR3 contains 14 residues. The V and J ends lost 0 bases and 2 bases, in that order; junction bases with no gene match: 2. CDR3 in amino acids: CASSLVSGPYEQYF. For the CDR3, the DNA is TGCGCCAGCAGCTTGGTTAGCGGGCCCTACGAGCAGTACTTC.

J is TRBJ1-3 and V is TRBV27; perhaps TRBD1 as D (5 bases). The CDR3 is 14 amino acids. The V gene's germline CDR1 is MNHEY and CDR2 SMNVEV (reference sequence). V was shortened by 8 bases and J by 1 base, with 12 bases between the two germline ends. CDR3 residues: CASSRGGSGNTIYF. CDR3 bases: TGTGCCAGCTCGCGGGGGGGATCTGGAAACACCATATATTTT.

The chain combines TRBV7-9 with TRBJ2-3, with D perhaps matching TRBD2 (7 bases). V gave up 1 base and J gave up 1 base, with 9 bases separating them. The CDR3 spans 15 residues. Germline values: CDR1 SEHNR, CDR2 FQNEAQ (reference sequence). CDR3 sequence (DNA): TGTGCCAGCAGCTTAGGCGGGGGCCGCACAGATACGCAGTATTTT. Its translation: CASSLGGGRTDTQYF.

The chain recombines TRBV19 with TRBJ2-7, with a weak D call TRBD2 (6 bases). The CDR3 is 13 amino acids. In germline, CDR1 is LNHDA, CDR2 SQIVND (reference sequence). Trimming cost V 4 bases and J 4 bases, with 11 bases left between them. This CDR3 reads CASSSGKGYEQYF. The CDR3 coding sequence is TGTGCCAGTAGTAGCGGGAAAGGGTACGAGCAGTACTTC.

The CDR3 sequence: CSVGTAQETQYF. In DNA form, the CDR3 reads TGCAGCGTTGGGACAGCACAAGAGACCCAGTACTTC. V is TRBV29-1 and J is TRBJ2-5, with D maybe TRBD1 (6 bases). V lost 4 bases to trimming and J lost 2 bases, with 8 bases between them. Germline CDR1 reads SQVTM; CDR2 reads ANQGSEA. This CDR3 has 12 residues.